This T cell receptor (beta chain) is from a study of blood T cells in healthy people across ages. CDR1 and CDR2 (germline): SGHTA, FQGNSA. CDR3 size: 14 residues. Unmatched junction bases numbered 7, after V lost 4 bases and J lost 7 bases. General study findings and limits: Without sorted subsets, naive and antigen-experienced compartments could not be conclusively compared.

Points on this clonotype: What it recognizes is unknown.

The second PCR ran roughly 7 to 11 cycles with a sample-barcoded 5' primer and J-beta primers. Researchers report that a template-switch adaptor with 12 random nucleotides tagged each cDNA molecule. TCRdb ran MiXCR on the 5' RACE reads and lists one entry per CDR3 protein. The data show 1.5 million to 2 million distinct CDR3 sequences, about 50% seen once. The sequence came from a middle-aged woman in good health. This rearrangement joins TRBV7-2 to TRBJ2-1; 7 nucleotides line up with TRBD1. Sequenced material: blood. The CDR3 here is CASSSGQLTNEQFF. The CDR3 nucleotides read TGTGCCAGCAGCTCGGGACAGCTAACGAATGAGCAGTTCTTC.